Each of the 25 T cell receptor beta chains below was sequenced from the same sample in a study of response to subunit inactivated influenza vaccine. Each CDR3 protein is one row after TCRdb ran MiXCR on the RT-PCR reads. The repertoire has about 620,000 distinct CDR3 sequences, approximately 10% of them found once; the top ten carry 11%. These data also featured in a second study, about T cells expressing NK-cell markers. Per that paper: Researchers built TCR beta cDNA using 5'RACE template switching with UMIs.

The specimen comprised PBMCs from blood, sampled on the day of vaccination. The receptors were sampled from a man over 45 who received an inactivated influenza vaccine.

This clonotype came up a few times. CDR3 coding DNA: TGCAGTGCTAACGGACAGAATATCCACAATGAGCAGTTCTTC. This encodes CSANGQNIHNEQFF. This chain joins TRBV20-1 and TRBJ2-1, with a weak D call TRBD1 (6 bases). The CDR3 consists of 14 residues. Trimming pared 4 bases from V and 5 bases from J, leaving 15 bases between. Germline values: CDR1 DFQATT, CDR2 SNEGSKA (reference sequence).

This clonotype was seen only a few times. The J gene is TRBJ2-7, the V gene TRBV18; TRBD1 is a possible D gene (5 bases). Germline CDR1 KGHSH, CDR2 LQKENI. V was cut by 6 bases and J by 3 bases, with 9 bases left in between. There are 12 residues in the CDR3. CDR3 in DNA: TGTGCCAGCTCCCCAGGGATCTACGAGCAGTACTTC. It specifies CASSPGIYEQYF.

This clonotype has only a few counts. The rearrangement links TRBV20-1 to TRBJ2-4; TRBD1 aligns across 7 bases. The CDR3 length is 15 residues. The ends lost 0 bases at V and 0 bases at J; junction bases unmatched: 2. Per the germline V gene, CDR1 is DFQATT and CDR2 is SNEGSKA (reference sequence). The CDR3 reads CSARETGIAKNIQYF. CDR3 sequence (DNA): TGCAGTGCTAGAGAGACAGGGATAGCCAAAAACATTCAGTACTTC.

This clonotype was seen only a few times. Here the CDR3 reads CASTLAITGGSGETQYF. CDR3 DNA sequence: TGTGCCAGTACTCTAGCCATTACAGGGGGCTCTGGAGAGACCCAGTACTTC. The chain carries TRBV12-3 or TRBV12-4 and TRBJ2-5, with 9 positions matching TRBD1. The CDR3 has 17 residues. The V segment lost 9 bases and the J segment 4 bases; nucleotides outside the gene matches: 18.

V usage is TRBV6-1 and J usage is TRBJ2-5; 13 bases align to TRBD2. CDR3 length: 16 residues. Germline V lookup: CDR1 MNHNS, CDR2 SASEGT. The V segment lost 5 bases and the J segment 4 bases; nucleotides outside the gene matches: 7. CDR3 residues: CASSRGLAGVRETQYF. In DNA, the CDR3 is TGTGCCAGCAGTCGAGGACTAGCGGGAGTTCGAGAGACCCAGTACTTC.

The CDR3 is CASSLVGNNEQFF. The CDR3 bases are TGCGCCAGCAGCTTGGTGGGGAACAATGAGCAGTTCTTC. The V gene is TRBV5-1, the J gene TRBJ2-1; D is unresolved. CDR3 length: 13 amino acids. Germline CDR1 is SGHRS and CDR2 is YFSETQ. The V gene lost 0 bases and the J gene lost 5 bases, with 6 bases spanning the gap. The full variable domain, rest sourced from reference TRBV5-1 and TRBJ2-1, is KAGVTQTPRYLIKTRGQQVTLSCSPISGHRSVSWYQQTPGQGLQFLFEYFSETQRNKGNFPGRFSGRQFSNSRSEMNVSTLELGDSALYLCASSLVGNNEQFFGPGTRLTVL.

V is TRBV6-2 or TRBV6-3 and J is TRBJ2-7; possible D gene TRBD2, 6 bases. Germline CDR1 and CDR2: MNHEY and SVGEGT. The CDR3 runs 19 residues. V dropped 4 bases and J dropped 4 bases, with 29 bases sitting between them. The CDR3 loop is CASSSTTSGRGFRPYEQYF. CDR3 nucleotide sequence: TGTGCCAGCAGTTCTACTACGTCCGGTCGGGGGTTTAGGCCTTACGAGCAGTACTTC.

This clonotype has only a few counts. The chain recombines TRBV16 with TRBJ2-3, with 9 nucleotides matching TRBD2. There are 17 residues in the CDR3. J was trimmed by 1 base and V by 5 bases; bases with no gene match: 10. CDR1 KGHSY and CDR2 FQNENV come from the germline V gene. CDR3 residues: CASSGGGLALRTDTQYF. The CDR3 coding sequence is TGTGCCAGCAGCGGAGGGGGACTAGCACTTCGCACAGATACGCAGTATTTT.

In its sample, this clonotype was seen many times. The gene calls are TRBV20-1 and TRBJ2-7; 8 bases line up with TRBD1. The CDR3 is 17 residues long. V trimming: 2 bases; J trimming: 0 bases; junction bases outside the gene matches: 12. In germline, CDR1 is DFQATT, CDR2 SNEGSKA (reference sequence). The CDR3 DNA reads TGCAGTGCTAGATCGCCGCAACAGGGGGTTCTCTCCTACGAGCAGTACTTC. This gives the protein CSARSPQQGVLSYEQYF.

This clonotype was recorded at least ten times. J is TRBJ1-1 and V is TRBV7-2, with TRBD1 identical over 8 bases. V dropped 4 bases and J dropped 0; count of bases not matched to a gene: 1. Germline V gene lookup returns CDR1 SGHTA and CDR2 FQGNSA. The CDR3 is 14 amino acids. CDR3 nucleotides: TGTGCCAGCAGCTCGGGACAGGTGAACACTGAAGCTTTCTTT. Amino acid sequence: CASSSGQVNTEAFF.

This clonotype was recorded a few times. V and J are TRBV15 and TRBJ2-7; 9 bases are shared with TRBD1. The V gene's germline CDR1 is LNHNV and CDR2 YYDKDF (reference sequence). The CDR3 contains 13 residues. The V segment lost 6 bases and the J segment 3 bases; nucleotides outside the gene matches: 3. The CDR3 DNA reads TGTGCCACCAGTACGGGACAGGGCTACGAGCAGTACTTC. Translation gives CATSTGQGYEQYF.

This clonotype was detected only a few times. The chain carries TRBV7-9 and TRBJ2-7; no clear D gene. The CDR3 is made up of 14 amino acids. Trimming stripped 1 base from V and 1 base from J, with 8 bases between. CDR1 is SEHNR, CDR2 FQNEAQ, per germline (reference sequence). The CDR3 is CASSLVTASYEQYF. The CDR3 bases are TGTGCCAGCAGCTTAGTTACAGCGTCCTACGAGCAGTACTTC.

The chain has TRBV6-2 or TRBV6-3 and TRBJ2-7; 7 positions agree with TRBD2. Trimming took 0 bases from V and 3 from J; bases not matched to a gene: 5. The CDR3 length is 15 residues. Germline CDR1 and CDR2: MNHEY and SVGEGT. The CDR3, as DNA: TGTGCCAGCAGTTACTCCCGGCGGGGGAACTACGAGCAGTACTTC. This gives the protein CASSYSRRGNYEQYF.

The chain uses TRBV21-1 and TRBJ1-5; TRBD1 was called by the table and not checked on the DNA. TRBV21-1 corresponds to a pseudogene. The CDR3 contains 18 residues. The CDR3 DNA reads as TGTGCCAGCATCCCCCCCGGTGGGGTGAGAAGAGGCAATCAGCCCCAGCATTTT. As protein: CASIPPGGVRRGNQPQHF.

This clonotype has a handful of counts. The CDR3 loop is CASSGELETQYF. DNA for the CDR3: TGTGCCAGCAGCGGGGAGCTGGAGACCCAGTACTTC. The chain carries TRBV9 and TRBJ2-5; a weak D match, TRBD2 (5 bases). CDR3 size: 12 residues. The germline gives CDR1 SGDLS, CDR2 YYNGEE. The ends were cut back, 3 bases at V and 5 bases at J, with 8 bases in the middle.

On this clonotype itself: Given a much more abundant clone one base away, this may be a read error. V is TRBV11-2 and J is TRBJ2-1, with D possibly TRBD2 on 5 matching bases. CDR1 is SGHAT, CDR2 FQNNGV, per germline. The CDR3 contains 16 residues. This CDR3 is CASSFGGGRSYNGQFF. CDR3 in DNA: TGTGCCAGCAGCTTCGGAGGAGGCCGTTCCTACAATGGGCAGTTCTTC.

This clonotype was seen ten or more times. The chain uses TRBV20-1 and TRBJ2-1; 7 bases line up with TRBD1. V dropped 1 base and J dropped 3; count of bases not matched to a gene: 3. CDR3 length: 14 residues. CDR1 and CDR2 from the germline V gene are DFQATT and SNEGSKA (reference sequence). CDR3 sequence (DNA): TGCAGTGCTAGAGTCGGGACAGACTACAATGAGCAGTTCTTC. Its protein product is CSARVGTDYNEQFF.

The V and J genes are TRBV10-3 and TRBJ2-1; TRBD1 matches 10 bases. The length of the CDR3 is 12 residues. Germline assignment: CDR1 ENHRY and CDR2 SYGVKD. Trimming at V came to 7 bases and at J to 7 bases, leaving 1 base not matched to a gene. The CDR3 protein is CAITDRGNEQFF. The DNA for the CDR3 is TGTGCCATCACGGACAGGGGGAATGAGCAGTTCTTC.

This clonotype was observed a handful of times. The rearrangement uses TRBV6-5 and TRBJ2-3, with 12 bases fitting TRBD2. Germline V gives CDR1 MNHEY, CDR2 SVGAGI. The CDR3 has 16 residues. J was trimmed by 3 bases and V by 4 bases; bases with no gene match: 5. For the CDR3, the DNA is TGTGCCAGCAGTTTCTCTAGCGGGGGGGCGACAGATACGCAGTATTTT. Encoded protein: CASSFSSGGATDTQYF.

The V gene is TRBV7-2, the J gene TRBJ2-1; D is undetermined. Germline CDR1 and CDR2: SGHTA and FQGNSA. Trimming shortened V by 1 base and J by 4 bases, and 14 bases separated the two germline ends. CDR3 length: 16 amino acids. CDR3 coding DNA: TGTGCCAGCAGCTTAGAGGTTTTATGGGAATACAATGAGCAGTTCTTC. It is translated as CASSLEVLWEYNEQFF. The entire variable domain, with the rest obtained from reference TRBV7-2 and TRBJ2-1, is as follows: GAGVSQSPSNKVTEKGKDVELRCDPISGHTALYWYRQSLGQGLEFLIYFQGNSAPDKSGLPSDRFSAERTGGSVSTLTIQRTQQEDSAVYLCASSLEVLWEYNEQFFGPGTRLTVL.

This clonotype was picked up a small number of times. V usage is TRBV5-6 and J usage is TRBJ2-2; D might be TRBD2 (6 bases). V was cut by 5 bases and J by 6 bases, with 17 bases left in between. CDR3 length: 15 amino acids. Looked up from germline, CDR1 is SGHDT and CDR2 is YYEEEE. Here the CDR3 reads CASRFGGIGSGELFF. The CDR3 bases are TGTGCCAGCAGGTTTGGGGGGATCGGATCCGGGGAGCTGTTTTTT.

The chain links TRBV2 to TRBJ2-7; 7 bases are shared with TRBD1. V lost 8 bases to trimming and J lost 0 bases; unmatched junction nucleotides: 4. The germline gives CDR1 SNHLY, CDR2 FYNNEI. This CDR3 region has 13 residues. Here the CDR3 DNA reads TGTGCCAGCGGACAGGACCACTCCTACGAGCAGTACTTC. Translation gives CASGQDHSYEQYF.

This clonotype was observed a handful of times. The V and J genes are TRBV3-1 and TRBJ2-1; a weak D match, TRBD1 (5 bases). CDR1 and CDR2 from the germline V gene are LGHDT and YNNKEL (reference sequence). The ends were cut back, 1 base at V and 6 bases at J, with 19 bases in the middle. CDR3 length: 17 amino acids. CDR3 amino acids: CASSQVQGAIKINEQFF. CDR3 bases: TGTGCCAGCAGCCAAGTACAAGGGGCCATAAAGATCAATGAGCAGTTCTTC.

This clonotype was seen repeatedly, ten times or more. V gene TRBV2 combines with J gene TRBJ1-2; 12 positions match TRBD1. The length of the CDR3 is 15 residues. V shed 5 bases, J shed 2 bases, and the junction held 3 bases outside the gene matches. Germline V gives CDR1 SNHLY, CDR2 FYNNEI. The CDR3 DNA follows: TGTGCCAGCAGTTTGGGACAGGGGGCGAACTATGGCTACACCTTC. It yields the protein CASSLGQGANYGYTF.

The V gene is TRBV4-2, the J gene TRBJ2-7, with 8 positions matching TRBD1. Germline CDR1 reads LGHNA; CDR2 reads YNFKEQ. The CDR3 runs to 16 residues. Losses at the gene ends were 0 bases for V and 3 bases for J; bases not matched to a gene: 7. CDR3 DNA sequence: TGTGCCAGCAGCCAAGATAGTTCAGGGGGCATCTACGAGCAGTACTTC. Protein product: CASSQDSSGGIYEQYF.